Below, 15 T cell receptor beta chains from the same sample are listed, as sequenced in a study of technical replicates of blood from a few donors. The data were produced by immunoSEQ multiplex PCR, yet TCRdb's version contains in-frame clones alone and is incomplete. Found here are 75,000 to 95,000 clones, approximately 94% of them singletons; the top ten hold around 0.25%. Sequencing was done on a sample of T cells isolated from PBMCs. Receptors were obtained from a human donor in good health.

The chain uses TRBV5-1 and TRBJ2-7; D possibly corresponds to TRBD2 (6 bases). This CDR3 contains 17 residues. CDR1 SGHRS and CDR2 YFSETQ come from the germline V gene. V was clipped by 0 bases and J by 0 bases, with 16 bases between them. The CDR3, as DNA: TGCGCCAGCAGCTTGGGGGTACTAGCCCGAAGCTCCTACGAGCAGTACTTC. It specifies CASSLGVLARSSYEQYF.

The chain couples TRBV5-1 to TRBJ2-3, with 10 bases identical to TRBD1. This CDR3 has 16 residues. Germline V gene sequence: CDR1 SGHRS, CDR2 YFSETQ. The J segment lost 2 bases and the V segment lost 4 bases, leaving 7 bases of the junction unmatched. CDR3 DNA: TGCGCCAGCAGCCTTCCCGGGACAGGGGTCACAGATACGCAGTATTTT. This sequence encodes CASSLPGTGVTDTQYF.

The chain couples TRBV4-2 to TRBJ1-1, with TRBD1 as a possible D gene (6 bases). The ends were cut back, 4 bases at V and 3 bases at J, with 9 bases in the middle. This CDR3 has 13 amino acids. Germline lookup yields CDR1 LGHNA and CDR2 YNFKEQ. In DNA, the CDR3 is TGTGCCAGCAGCCTTGACAGGTACACTGAAGCTTTCTTT. Translation gives CASSLDRYTEAFF.

The chain links TRBV5-5 to TRBJ2-7; maybe TRBD2 (6 bases). V shed 6 bases and J shed 7 bases, with 23 bases lying between them. The CDR3 has 15 residues. The germline CDR1 and CDR2 sequences are SGHKS and YYEKEE (reference sequence). CDR3 bases: TGTGCCAGCACCTCCCGGGGACTGGGACCTGGGGAGCAGTACTTC. Translated, it gives CASTSRGLGPGEQYF.

This rearrangement joins TRBV6-5 to TRBJ2-3; 7 bases match TRBD2. CDR3 length: 14 amino acids. V was clipped by 6 bases and J by 2 bases; unmatched bases: 5. CDR1 and CDR2 (germline): MNHEY, SVGAGI. The chain's CDR3 is CASRPGLYTDTQYF. In DNA, the CDR3 is TGTGCCAGCAGACCGGGACTATACACAGATACGCAGTATTTT.

This rearrangement joins TRBV10-3 to TRBJ1-2; 8 nucleotides line up with TRBD1. Trimming cost V 6 bases and J 4 bases; bases outside gene matches: 19. CDR3 size: 18 residues. In germline, CDR1 is ENHRY, CDR2 SYGVKD. CDR3 DNA: TGTGCCATCAGCTCAAGGGGGGGACAGGACGCACTATTCTATGGCTACACCTTC. Its translation is CAISSRGGQDALFYGYTF.

V and J are TRBV14 and TRBJ2-5; 8 bases map to TRBD1. V lost 4 bases and J lost 10; bases outside the gene matches: 2. CDR1 SGHDN and CDR2 FVKESK come from the germline V gene. CDR3 length equals 11 residues. The chain's CDR3 is CASSLGQGQYF. CDR3 DNA sequence: TGTGCCAGCAGCCTCGGACAGGGCCAGTACTTC.

V and J are TRBV6-1 and TRBJ2-1; D not certain. The CDR3 has 10 amino acids. V lost 7 bases and J 7 bases, leaving 5 bases between the germline ends. The V gene's germline CDR1 is MNHNS and CDR2 SASEGT. The CDR3 spells CASTLNEQFF. The DNA for the CDR3 is TGTGCCAGCACCCTAAATGAGCAGTTCTTC.

J is TRBJ2-5 and V is TRBV9, with 8 nucleotides matching TRBD1. This CDR3 contains 14 residues. V shed 2 bases and J 5 bases; nucleotides not matched to a gene: 5. Germline CDR1 and CDR2: SGDLS and YYNGEE. The CDR3 region is CASSVTGGEETQYF. The DNA of the CDR3 is TGTGCCAGCAGCGTCACAGGGGGTGAGGAGACCCAGTACTTC.

The chain uses TRBV27 and TRBJ2-3; D is possibly TRBD2 (5 bases). Trimming left V 11 bases short and J 4 bases short, with 22 bases between. The CDR3 length is 15 residues. Germline V gives CDR1 MNHEY, CDR2 SMNVEV (reference sequence). The CDR3 bases are TGTGCCTCCCAATCCGGGGTCGCCCGCTCAGATACGCAGTATTTT. Amino acid sequence: CASQSGVARSDTQYF.

The J gene is TRBJ2-2, the V gene TRBV4-1; the match to TRBD2 covers 10 bases. Unmatched junction bases numbered 18, after V lost 3 bases and J lost 8 bases. Germline CDR1 reads MGHRA; CDR2 reads YSYEKL. The CDR3 is made up of 19 amino acids. The CDR3 spells CASSHSSSLAGGTGGELFF. The CDR3 DNA reads as TGCGCCAGCAGCCATTCTTCTTCCTTAGCGGGGGGTACAGGTGGGGAGCTGTTTTTT.

The rearrangement joins TRBV12-1 to TRBJ1-3. TRBV12-1 is labeled a pseudogene. The CDR3 length is 18 residues. CDR3 in DNA: TGTGCCAGCAGCTTTAAGATTGCAAGGTTTTTAGCCGGAAACACCATATATTTT. Translating gives CASSFKIARFLAGNTIYF.

V usage is TRBV19 and J usage is TRBJ1-5, with D tentatively TRBD1 (5 bases). Per the germline V gene, CDR1 is LNHDA and CDR2 is SQIVND (reference sequence). The CDR3 contains 15 residues. Trimming removed 5 bases from V and 0 bases from J, with 11 bases in between. The DNA of the CDR3 is TGTGCCAGTAGTCTCCAGGGATTTAGCAATCAGCCCCAGCATTTT. The encoded protein is CASSLQGFSNQPQHF.

This chain uses TRBV5-4 with TRBJ2-1, with D perhaps matching TRBD2 (6 bases). Trimming took off 3 bases at V and 6 bases at J, with 13 bases between the two ends. The CDR3 has 14 residues. CDR1 and CDR2 from the germline V gene are SGHNT and YYREEE (reference sequence). The CDR3 nucleotides read TGTGCCAGCAGCTCGCCGGGAGCCTTCAATGAGCAGTTCTTC. This codes for CASSSPGAFNEQFF.

The chain is built from TRBV27 and TRBJ1-5, with unresolved D. Germline V gene lookup returns CDR1 MNHEY and CDR2 SMNVEV (reference sequence). This CDR3 contains 16 residues. With 10 bases removed from V and 2 bases from J, the gap between germline ends came to 21 bases. The CDR3 here is CAIPINVVTCNQPQHF. CDR3 DNA sequence: TGTGCCATCCCGATTAACGTAGTCACTTGCAATCAGCCCCAGCATTTT.